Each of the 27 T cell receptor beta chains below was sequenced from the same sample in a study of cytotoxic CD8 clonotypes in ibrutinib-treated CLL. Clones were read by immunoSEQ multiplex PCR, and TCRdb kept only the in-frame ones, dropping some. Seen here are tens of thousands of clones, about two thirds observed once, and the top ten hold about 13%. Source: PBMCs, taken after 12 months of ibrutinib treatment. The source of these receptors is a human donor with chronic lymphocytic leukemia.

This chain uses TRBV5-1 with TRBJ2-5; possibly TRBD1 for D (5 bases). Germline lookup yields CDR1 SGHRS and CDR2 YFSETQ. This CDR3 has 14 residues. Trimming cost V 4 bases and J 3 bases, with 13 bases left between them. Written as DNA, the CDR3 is TGCGCCAGCAGCCAAGGACATTACGAAGAGACCCAGTACTTC. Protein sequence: CASSQGHYEETQYF.

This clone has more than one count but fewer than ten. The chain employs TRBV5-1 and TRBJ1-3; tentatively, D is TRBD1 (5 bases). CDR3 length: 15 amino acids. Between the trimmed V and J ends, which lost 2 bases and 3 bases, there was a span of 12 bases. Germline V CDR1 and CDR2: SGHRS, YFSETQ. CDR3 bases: TGCGCCAGCAGCTTCTCAGGGTTGAGTGGAAACACCATATATTTT. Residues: CASSFSGLSGNTIYF. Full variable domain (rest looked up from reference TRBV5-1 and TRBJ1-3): KAGVTQTPRYLIKTRGQQVTLSCSPISGHRSVSWYQQTPGQGLQFLFEYFSETQRNKGNFPGRFSGRQFSNSRSEMNVSTLELGDSALYLCASSFSGLSGNTIYFGEGSWLTVV.

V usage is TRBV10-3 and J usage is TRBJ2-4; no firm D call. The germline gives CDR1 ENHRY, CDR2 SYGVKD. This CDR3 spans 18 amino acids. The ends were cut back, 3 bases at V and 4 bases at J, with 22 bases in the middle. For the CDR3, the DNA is TGTGCCATCAGTGACGGTGGGGTTCGGCGATATGGAAAAAACATTCAGTACTTC. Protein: CAISDGGVRRYGKNIQYF.

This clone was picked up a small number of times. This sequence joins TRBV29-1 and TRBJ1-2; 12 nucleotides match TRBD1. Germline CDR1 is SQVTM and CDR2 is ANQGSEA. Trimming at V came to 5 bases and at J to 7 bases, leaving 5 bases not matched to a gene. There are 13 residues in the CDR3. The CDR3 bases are TGCAGCGTTCCCCGGGACAGGGGGCTTGGCTACACCTTC. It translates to CSVPRDRGLGYTF. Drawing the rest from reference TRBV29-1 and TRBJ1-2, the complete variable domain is SAVISQKPSRDICQRGTSLTIQCQVDSQVTMMFWYRQQPGQSLTLIATANQGSEATYESGFVIDKFPISRPNLTFSTLTVSNMSPEDSSIYLCSVPRDRGLGYTFGSGTRLTVV.

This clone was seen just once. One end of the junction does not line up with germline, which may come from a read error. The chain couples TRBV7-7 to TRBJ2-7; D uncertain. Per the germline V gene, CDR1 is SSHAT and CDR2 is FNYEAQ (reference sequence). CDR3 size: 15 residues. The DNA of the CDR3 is TGTGCTAGCAGCCCAGGCGGCAGAAGCTCCTACGAGCAGTACTTC. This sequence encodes CASSPGGRSSYEQYF.

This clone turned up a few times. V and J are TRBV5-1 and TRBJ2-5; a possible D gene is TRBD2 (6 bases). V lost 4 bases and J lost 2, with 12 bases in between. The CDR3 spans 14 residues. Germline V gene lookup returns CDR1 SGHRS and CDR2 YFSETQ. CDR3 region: CASSLGTRQETQYF. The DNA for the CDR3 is TGCGCCAGCAGCCTCGGGACTCGACAAGAGACCCAGTACTTC.

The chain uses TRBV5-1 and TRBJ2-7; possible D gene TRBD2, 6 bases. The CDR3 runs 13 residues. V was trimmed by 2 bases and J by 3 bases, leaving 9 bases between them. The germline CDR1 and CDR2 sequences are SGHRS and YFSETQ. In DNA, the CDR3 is TGCGCCAGCAGCTTCCCGGGGGACTACGAGCAGTACTTC. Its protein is CASSFPGDYEQYF. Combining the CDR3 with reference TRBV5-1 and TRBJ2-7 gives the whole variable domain KAGVTQTPRYLIKTRGQQVTLSCSPISGHRSVSWYQQTPGQGLQFLFEYFSETQRNKGNFPGRFSGRQFSNSRSEMNVSTLELGDSALYLCASSFPGDYEQYFGPGTRLTVT.

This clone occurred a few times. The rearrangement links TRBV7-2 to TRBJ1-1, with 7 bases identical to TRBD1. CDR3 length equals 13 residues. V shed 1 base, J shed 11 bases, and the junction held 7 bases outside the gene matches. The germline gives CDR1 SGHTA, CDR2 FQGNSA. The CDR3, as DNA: TGTGCCAGCAGCTTAGGAGGGGGCCGCGGGGCTTTCTTT. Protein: CASSLGGGRGAFF. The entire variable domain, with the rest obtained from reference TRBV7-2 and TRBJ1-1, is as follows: GAGVSQSPSNKVTEKGKDVELRCDPISGHTALYWYRQSLGQGLEFLIYFQGNSAPDKSGLPSDRFSAERTGGSVSTLTIQRTQQEDSAVYLCASSLGGGRGAFFGQGTRLTVV.

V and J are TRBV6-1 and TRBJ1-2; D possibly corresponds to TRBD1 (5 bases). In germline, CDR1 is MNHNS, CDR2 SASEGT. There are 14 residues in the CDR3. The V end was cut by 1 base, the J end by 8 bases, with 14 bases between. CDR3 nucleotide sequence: TGTGCCAGCAGTGAAGTGTTCGGGGCGCAAGGCTACACCTTC. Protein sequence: CASSEVFGAQGYTF.

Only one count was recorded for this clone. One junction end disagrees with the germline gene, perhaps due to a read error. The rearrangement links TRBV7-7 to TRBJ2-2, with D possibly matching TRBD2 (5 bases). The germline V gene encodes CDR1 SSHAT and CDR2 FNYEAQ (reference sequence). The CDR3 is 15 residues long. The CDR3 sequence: CASSSGLPGIGELFF. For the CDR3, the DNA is TGTGCTAGCAGCTCCGGGCTGCCGGGGATCGGGGAGCTGTTTTTT.

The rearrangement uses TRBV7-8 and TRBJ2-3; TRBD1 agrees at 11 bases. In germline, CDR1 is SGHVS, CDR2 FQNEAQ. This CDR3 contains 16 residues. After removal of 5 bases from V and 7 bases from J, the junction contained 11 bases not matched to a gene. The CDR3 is CASSQTPGTGGNTQYF. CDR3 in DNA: TGTGCCAGCAGCCAGACCCCCGGGACAGGGGGAAATACGCAGTATTTT.

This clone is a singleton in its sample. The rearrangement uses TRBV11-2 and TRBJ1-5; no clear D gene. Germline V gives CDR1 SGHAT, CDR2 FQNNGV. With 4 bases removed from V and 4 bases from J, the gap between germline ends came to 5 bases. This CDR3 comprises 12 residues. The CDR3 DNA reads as TGTGCCAGCAGCTCGGAGAATCAGCCCCAGCATTTT. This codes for CASSSENQPQHF.

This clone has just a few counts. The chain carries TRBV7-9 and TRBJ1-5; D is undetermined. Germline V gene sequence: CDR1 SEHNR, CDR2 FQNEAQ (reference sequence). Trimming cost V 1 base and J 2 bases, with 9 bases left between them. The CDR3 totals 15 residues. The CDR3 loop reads CASSLGEIRNQPQHF. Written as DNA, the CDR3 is TGTGCCAGCAGCTTAGGGGAAATTCGCAATCAGCCCCAGCATTTT.

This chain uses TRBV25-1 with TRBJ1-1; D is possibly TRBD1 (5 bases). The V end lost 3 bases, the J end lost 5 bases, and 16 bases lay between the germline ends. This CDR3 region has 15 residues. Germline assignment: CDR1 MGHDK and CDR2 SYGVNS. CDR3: CASSERSTGRTEAFF. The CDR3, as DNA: TGTGCCAGCAGTGAGCGGTCCACAGGTCGGACTGAAGCTTTCTTT.

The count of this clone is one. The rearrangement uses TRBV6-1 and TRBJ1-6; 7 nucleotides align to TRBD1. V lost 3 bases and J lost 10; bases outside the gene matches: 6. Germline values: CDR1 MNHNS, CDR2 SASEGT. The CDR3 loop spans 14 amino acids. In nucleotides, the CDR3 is TGTGCCAGCAGTGAGGTCCAGGGGGAGTCACCCCTCCACTTT. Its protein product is CASSEVQGESPLHF.

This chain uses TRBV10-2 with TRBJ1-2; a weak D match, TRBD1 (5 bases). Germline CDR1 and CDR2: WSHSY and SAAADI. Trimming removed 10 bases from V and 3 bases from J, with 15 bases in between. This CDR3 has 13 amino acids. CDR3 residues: CAIRGTGDYGYTF. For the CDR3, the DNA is TGCGCCATTAGAGGGACGGGGGACTATGGCTACACCTTC.

The CDR3 DNA is TGTGCCAGCAGTTGGGACGTCTACTATTCACCCCTCCACTTT. It codes for CASSWDVYYSPLHF. The chain has TRBV27 and TRBJ1-6, with a possible D match to TRBD1 (5 bases). V lost 4 bases and J 8 bases, leaving 12 bases between the germline ends. This CDR3 has 14 residues. Germline V gene sequence: CDR1 MNHEY, CDR2 SMNVEV (reference sequence).

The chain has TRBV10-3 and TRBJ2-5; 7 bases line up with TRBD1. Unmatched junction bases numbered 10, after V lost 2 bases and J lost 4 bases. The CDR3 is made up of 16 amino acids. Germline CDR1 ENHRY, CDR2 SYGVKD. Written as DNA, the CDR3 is TGTGCCATCAGTGAGGACAGGGCGGGTTTAGGAGAGACCCAGTACTTC. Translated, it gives CAISEDRAGLGETQYF.

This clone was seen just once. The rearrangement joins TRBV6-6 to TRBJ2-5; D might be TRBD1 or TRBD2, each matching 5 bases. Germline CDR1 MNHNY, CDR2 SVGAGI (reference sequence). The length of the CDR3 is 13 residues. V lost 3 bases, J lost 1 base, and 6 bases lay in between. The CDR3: CASSYGTQETQYF. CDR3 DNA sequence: TGTGCCAGCAGTTATGGGACCCAAGAGACCCAGTACTTC.

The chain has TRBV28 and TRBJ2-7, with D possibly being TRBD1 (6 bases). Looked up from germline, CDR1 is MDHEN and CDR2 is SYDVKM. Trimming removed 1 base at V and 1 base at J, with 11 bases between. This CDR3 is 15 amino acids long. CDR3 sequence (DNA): TGTGCCAGCAGTTTATATCAGGGGCAGTCCTACGAGCAGTACTTC. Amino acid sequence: CASSLYQGQSYEQYF.

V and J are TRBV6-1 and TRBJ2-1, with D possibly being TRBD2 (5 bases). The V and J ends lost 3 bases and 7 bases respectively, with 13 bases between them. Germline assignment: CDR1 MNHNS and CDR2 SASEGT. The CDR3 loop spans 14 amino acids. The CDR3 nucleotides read TGTGCCAGCAGTGACCCCGGGGAGTCTAATGAGCAGTTCTTC. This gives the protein CASSDPGESNEQFF.

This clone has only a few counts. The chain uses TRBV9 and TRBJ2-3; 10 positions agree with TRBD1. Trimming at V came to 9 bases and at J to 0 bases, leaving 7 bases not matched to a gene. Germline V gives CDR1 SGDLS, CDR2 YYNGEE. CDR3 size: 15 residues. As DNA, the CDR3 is TGTGCCACCCCCCGACAGGGGGCTAGCACAGATACGCAGTATTTT. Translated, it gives CATPRQGASTDTQYF.

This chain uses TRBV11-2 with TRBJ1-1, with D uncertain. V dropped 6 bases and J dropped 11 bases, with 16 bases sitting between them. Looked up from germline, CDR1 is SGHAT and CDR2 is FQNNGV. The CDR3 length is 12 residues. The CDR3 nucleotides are TGTGCCAGCAGTCTCCTACGGGTCGGGGCTTTCTTT. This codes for CASSLLRVGAFF.

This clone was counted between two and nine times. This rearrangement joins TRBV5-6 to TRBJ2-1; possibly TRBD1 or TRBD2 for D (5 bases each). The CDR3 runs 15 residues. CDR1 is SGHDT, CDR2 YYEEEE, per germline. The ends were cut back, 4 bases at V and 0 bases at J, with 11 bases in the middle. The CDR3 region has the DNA TGTGCCAGCAGCCGGGACGCCCGCTCCTACAATGAGCAGTTCTTC. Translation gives CASSRDARSYNEQFF.

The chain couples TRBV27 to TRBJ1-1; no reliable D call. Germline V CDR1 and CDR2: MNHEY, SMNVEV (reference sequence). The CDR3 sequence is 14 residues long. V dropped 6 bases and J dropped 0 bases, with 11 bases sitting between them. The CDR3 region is CASSAAYMNTEAFF. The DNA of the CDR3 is TGTGCCAGCAGCGCCGCATACATGAACACTGAAGCTTTCTTT.

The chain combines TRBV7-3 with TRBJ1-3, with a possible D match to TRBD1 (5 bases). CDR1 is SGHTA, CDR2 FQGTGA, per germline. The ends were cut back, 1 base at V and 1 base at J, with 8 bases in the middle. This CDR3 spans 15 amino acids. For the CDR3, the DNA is TGTGCCAGCAGCTTAAGCGGGGGATCTGGAAACACCATATATTTT. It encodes CASSLSGGSGNTIYF.

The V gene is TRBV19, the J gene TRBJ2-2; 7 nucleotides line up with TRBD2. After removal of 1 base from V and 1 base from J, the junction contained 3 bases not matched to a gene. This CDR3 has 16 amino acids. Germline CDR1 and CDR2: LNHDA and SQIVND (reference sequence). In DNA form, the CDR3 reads TGTGCCAGTAGTATAGGGACTAGTCTGAACACCGGGGAGCTGTTTTTT. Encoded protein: CASSIGTSLNTGELFF.